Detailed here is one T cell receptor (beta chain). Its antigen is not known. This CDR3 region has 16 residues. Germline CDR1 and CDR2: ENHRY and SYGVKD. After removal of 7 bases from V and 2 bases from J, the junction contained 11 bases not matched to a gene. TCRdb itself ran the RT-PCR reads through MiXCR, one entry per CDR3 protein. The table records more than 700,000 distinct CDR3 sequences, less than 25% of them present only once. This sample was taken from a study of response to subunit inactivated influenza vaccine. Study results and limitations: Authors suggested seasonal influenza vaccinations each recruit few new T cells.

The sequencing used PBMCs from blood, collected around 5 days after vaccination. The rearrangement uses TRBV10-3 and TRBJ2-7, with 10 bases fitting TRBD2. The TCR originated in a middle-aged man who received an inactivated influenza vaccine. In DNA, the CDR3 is TGTGCCATCAATACCGTTAGCGGGAGGCCGCCCTACGAGCAGTACTTC. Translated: CAINTVSGRPPYEQYF.